The entry below describes one T cell receptor beta chain. Its antigen is currently unknown. The data belong to a study of regulatory T cells in long-lasting Graves disease. Study outcomes and limitations: New patients shared over 900 public clonotypes, and persistent patients shared more, with about 2,700.

Building the TCR beta libraries relied on iRepertoire HTBI primers, and CDR3 regions underwent Arm-PCR. TCRdb reprocessed the multiplex PCR reads with MiXCR, giving one entry per CDR3 protein. The sample has 450,000 to 600,000 distinct CDR3 sequences, approximately 13% seen once; the top ten hold roughly 10%. Indicated time point: newly diagnosed GD, antithyroid drugs for less than 3 months. Generation of the TCR library employed RNA extracted from PBMCs. The germline V gene encodes CDR1 WNHNN and CDR2 SYGVQD (reference sequence). The junction had 5 bases not matched to a gene; V was cut back by 0 bases and J by 7 bases. The CDR3 is 15 residues long. This sample also appeared in a second study, on T cells in Graves' hyperthyroidism and ophthalmopathy. Per that study: During a first-round RT-PCR of the TCR CDR3, the HTBI primer set was used. Expanded thyroid clonotypes (above 0.001) were mostly also found in blood. Separating ophthalmopathy from stable hyperthyroidism was achieved by a 13 V-J model.

The chain links TRBV10-1 to TRBJ2-2; TRBD2 agrees at 7 bases. Sample: peripheral blood mononuclear cells (PBMCs), taken at new diagnosis, from a patient treated with antithyroid drugs. This receptor was taken from a man younger than 45 with Graves disease. CDR3 residues: CASSESAGAVGELFF. In DNA form, the CDR3 reads TGCGCCAGCAGTGAGTCGGCGGGAGCGGTCGGGGAGCTGTTTTTT.